Here is one T cell receptor (beta chain) with its context. V was cut by 3 bases and J by 5 bases, with 10 bases left in between. The CDR3 is 13 residues long. Germline V gene sequence: CDR1 MGHDK, CDR2 SYGVNS. Measured with immunoSEQ multiplex PCR; TCRdb has only the in-frame clones, and not every one. The sample contains more than 110,000 clones, 90% of which appear only once. This entry is derived from a study of blood T cell repertoires in COVID-19. Study in general: The cDNA or gDNA used as material had been derived from T cells, B-cell-depleted T cells, or PBMCs.

V and J are TRBV25-1 and TRBJ2-5, with D unresolved. The sample was peripheral blood. The TCR comes from a woman at least 80 years old with acute or convalescent COVID-19. CDR3 in amino acids: CASSEAARETQYF. CDR3 DNA: TGTGCCAGCAGTGAGGCGGCAAGGGAGACCCAGTACTTC.